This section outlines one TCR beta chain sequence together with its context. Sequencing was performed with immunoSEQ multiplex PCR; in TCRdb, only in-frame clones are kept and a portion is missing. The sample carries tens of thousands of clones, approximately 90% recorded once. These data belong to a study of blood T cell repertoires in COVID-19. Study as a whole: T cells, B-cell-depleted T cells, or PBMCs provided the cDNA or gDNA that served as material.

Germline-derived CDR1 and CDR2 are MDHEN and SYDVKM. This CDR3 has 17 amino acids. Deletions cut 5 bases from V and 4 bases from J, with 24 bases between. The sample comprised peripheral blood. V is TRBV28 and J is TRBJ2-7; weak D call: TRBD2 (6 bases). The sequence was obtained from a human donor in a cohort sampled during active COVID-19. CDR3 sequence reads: CASSPPIGGIASYEQYF. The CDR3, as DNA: TGTGCCAGCAGTCCACCGATTGGCGGGATTGCCTCGTACGAGCAGTACTTC.